The entry that follows covers one TCR beta chain sequence. The data stem from a study of shared clonotypes between healthy human individuals. Libraries were prepared by immunoSEQ multiplex PCR; TCRdb keeps only in-frame clonotypes and omits some of them. This sample has about 2.2 million clones, with just over 90% found just once. The naive CD8 subset, CD45RO-negative cells positively selected for CCR7, excluded terminally differentiated effector memory CD45RA+ cells. The sequence derives from a man between 18 and 29 years old in good health. Some clones in this sample may be carry-over from other donors' samples. Sequenced: naive CD8+ T cells from PBMCs.

CDR3 amino acids: CASSQVPPGGIQETQYF. DNA of the CDR3: TGCGCCAGCAGCCAAGTCCCCCCTGGCGGCATCCAAGAGACCCAGTACTTC. The chain has TRBV4-1 and TRBJ2-5, with D unresolved. Germline V CDR1 and CDR2: MGHRA, YSYEKL. Deletions cut 1 base from V and 1 base from J, with 16 bases between. The CDR3 is made up of 17 amino acids.